These 29 T cell receptor beta chains originate from one sample sequenced in a study of T-cell memory formation after mild COVID-19 (dated by TCRdb to 2020 to 2023). Preparation of the library involved 5' RACE. The sequencer was an Illumina NovaSeq 6000. TCRdb trimmed the raw reads at Q25, called clones with MiXCR and kept productive beta chains. Here each entry gathers all rows of one CDR3 protein and keeps the most common genes and DNA. Within this sample are 500,000 to 550,000 distinct CDR3 sequences, with roughly 20% of them counted one time only. Clones ranked in the top ten supply 9.5% to 15% of the sample. The sample consisted of PBMCs or a T cell subset sorted from them (not recorded which). The receptor set was obtained from an adult woman who had mild COVID-19 (a few samples of this study predate the infection). The sample titles of this study are shuffled in the database, so cell type and time point are left out; the donor was told from shared clones.

The gene calls are TRBV4-3 and TRBJ2-3, with D unresolved. Trimming removed 3 bases from V and 5 bases from J, with 15 bases in between. The CDR3 is made up of 15 amino acids. Germline V gives CDR1 LGHNA, CDR2 YSLEER. The CDR3 nucleotides are TGCGCCAGCAGCCATGGCCGGGCCCGCGGAGATACGCAGTATTTT. Translation gives CASSHGRARGDTQYF.

CDR3 bases: TGCAGTGCTAGAGGGAACGGACTAGCGGGAGCGCGGAACACCGGGGAGCTGTTTTTT. Amino acids: CSARGNGLAGARNTGELFF. The V gene is TRBV20-1, the J gene TRBJ2-2; 13 bases align to TRBD2. The CDR3 contains 19 residues. Germline V gives CDR1 DFQATT, CDR2 SNEGSKA (reference sequence). With V trimmed by 1 base and J by 1 base, 9 bases remained unmatched.

The chain has TRBV9 and TRBJ2-3; no clear D gene. Trimming cost V 0 bases and J 0 bases, with 5 bases left between them. The CDR3 is 14 residues long. CDR1 is SGDLS and CDR2 is YYNGEE in the germline V gene. As DNA, the CDR3 is TGTGCCAGCAGCGTAGATCAGAGCACAGATACGCAGTATTTT. Its protein product is CASSVDQSTDTQYF.

This clonotype was detected only a few times. The chain links TRBV24-1 to TRBJ2-7; D is uncertain. The CDR3 loop spans 13 amino acids. Germline V gives CDR1 KGHDR, CDR2 SFDVKD. V lost 0 bases and J lost 6, with 8 bases in between. The CDR3 DNA is TGTGCCACCAGTGATTTGGCTAGTGGCGAGCAGTACTTC. It specifies CATSDLASGEQYF.

This clonotype has only a few counts. The chain uses TRBV5-1 and TRBJ2-7; D unclear. In germline, CDR1 is SGHRS, CDR2 YFSETQ. Trimming took 6 bases from V and 1 from J, leaving 11 bases between them. This CDR3 spans 13 amino acids. DNA for the CDR3: TGCGCCAGCACCACGGTAGGGTCCTACGAGCAGTACTTC. It is translated as CASTTVGSYEQYF.

The chain uses TRBV30 and TRBJ1-2; D unclear. CDR1 is GTSNPN, CDR2 SVGIG, per germline (reference sequence). V was cut by 1 base and J by 2 bases, with 8 bases left in between. CDR3 length equals 13 residues. The CDR3 region has the DNA TGTGCCTGGAGTGAGGGCCCGAACTATGGCTACACCTTC. Translating it yields CAWSEGPNYGYTF.

The chain links TRBV29-1 to TRBJ2-7, with 9 positions matching TRBD2. Germline assignment: CDR1 SQVTM and CDR2 ANQGSEA. This CDR3 comprises 13 residues. V lost 5 bases to trimming and J lost 3 bases; unmatched junction nucleotides: 5. CDR3 residues: CSVSGGRDYEQYF. The CDR3 DNA reads as TGCAGCGTTTCCGGCGGGAGGGACTACGAGCAGTACTTC.

The gene calls are TRBV6-5 and TRBJ2-4; 8 bases agree with TRBD2. V lost 7 bases, J lost 1 base, and 3 bases stayed unmatched. CDR3 length: 14 amino acids. Germline V gene data show CDR1 as MNHEY and CDR2 as SVGAGI. The CDR3 region is CASKPGGAKNIQYF. As DNA, the CDR3 is TGTGCCAGCAAGCCGGGGGGGGCCAAAAACATTCAGTACTTC.

This clonotype has a handful of counts. The rearrangement joins TRBV5-1 to TRBJ2-7, with D possibly being TRBD2 (5 bases). Germline CDR1 and CDR2: SGHRS and YFSETQ. V lost 4 bases to trimming and J lost 6 bases, with 11 bases between them. The CDR3 has 12 amino acids. CDR3 sequence (DNA): TGCGCCAGCAGCGGACTGCAGTTCGAGCAGTACTTC. It translates to CASSGLQFEQYF.

The V and J genes are TRBV20-1 and TRBJ1-2, with D possibly matching TRBD1 (5 bases). The CDR3 consists of 16 residues. Trimming pared 0 bases from V and 3 bases from J, leaving 17 bases between. CDR1 is DFQATT, CDR2 SNEGSKA, per germline (reference sequence). The CDR3 loop reads CSARDSDILGDYGYTF. The CDR3 DNA reads TGCAGTGCTAGAGATTCCGACATCCTAGGGGACTATGGCTACACCTTC.

This clonotype has more than one count but fewer than ten. This rearrangement joins TRBV5-1 to TRBJ2-5; D might be TRBD2 (5 bases). The ends were cut back, 3 bases at V and 4 bases at J, with 16 bases in the middle. Germline CDR1 is SGHRS and CDR2 is YFSETQ. The CDR3 covers 15 residues. The CDR3 region is CASSSDLANGETQYF. The CDR3 DNA sequence: TGCGCCAGCAGCTCGGATTTAGCGAACGGAGAGACCCAGTACTTC.

This clonotype was seen only once. The chain couples TRBV7-2 to TRBJ2-3, with TRBD2 matching over 8 bases. The J segment lost 2 bases and the V segment lost 0 bases, leaving 7 bases of the junction unmatched. Germline CDR1 reads SGHTA; CDR2 reads FQGNSA. CDR3 length: 17 residues. CDR3 region: CASSLAGTRRPTDTQYF. In nucleotides, the CDR3 is TGTGCCAGCAGCTTAGCGGGGACTAGGAGGCCCACAGATACGCAGTATTTT. The full variable domain, rest sourced from reference TRBV7-2 and TRBJ2-3, is GAGVSQSPSNKVTEKGKDVELRCDPISGHTALYWYRQSLGQGLEFLIYFQGNSAPDKSGLPSDRFSAERTGGSVSTLTIQRTQQEDSAVYLCASSLAGTRRPTDTQYFGPGTRLTVL.

This clonotype was counted a few times. The rearrangement links TRBV7-6 to TRBJ2-1, with D perhaps TRBD2 (6 bases). V dropped 2 bases and J dropped 4 bases, with 12 bases sitting between them. In germline, CDR1 is SGHVS, CDR2 FNYEAQ. This CDR3 contains 15 residues. CDR3 sequence reads: CASSLTVAAYNEQFF. CDR3 sequence (DNA): TGTGCCAGCAGCTTAACGGTAGCGGCTTACAATGAGCAGTTCTTC.

Only a few counts were recorded for this clonotype. V and J are TRBV12-3 or TRBV12-4 and TRBJ2-3; 8 positions match TRBD1. J gave up 1 base and V 7 bases, and 10 bases lay outside the gene matches. This CDR3 has 16 amino acids. The CDR3 reads CASNGQRQGRTDTQYF. In nucleotides, the CDR3 is TGTGCCAGCAATGGACAAAGACAGGGGCGCACAGATACGCAGTATTTT.

This clonotype has just a few counts. The rearrangement links TRBV9 to TRBJ2-3; 8 bases map to TRBD1. V lost 1 base, J lost 2 bases, and 9 bases stayed unmatched. Germline assignment: CDR1 SGDLS and CDR2 YYNGEE. The CDR3 has 17 residues. CDR3: CASSVSPRTGNTDTQYF. CDR3 DNA sequence: TGTGCCAGCAGCGTATCCCCTCGGACAGGGAACACAGATACGCAGTATTTT.

Details on this clonotype: Germline is not matched at one junction end, which may reflect a read error. The rearrangement joins TRBV12-3 or TRBV12-4 to TRBJ2-7, with 7 bases lining up with TRBD2. The CDR3 length is 14 residues. The CDR3 is CASSEGGPAEEQYF. CDR3 sequence (DNA): TGTGCCAGCAGTGAGGGAGGGCCGGCAGAAGAGCAATACTTC.

This clonotype was recorded a few times. This rearrangement joins TRBV13 to TRBJ2-7, with 9 bases that match TRBD2. This CDR3 has 16 amino acids. Trimming took 5 bases from V and 1 from J; bases not matched to a gene: 9. The germline CDR1 and CDR2 sequences are PRHDT and FYEKMQ (reference sequence). CDR3 loop: CASSPPGGGGSYEQYF. DNA for the CDR3: TGTGCCAGCAGCCCCCCAGGCGGGGGGGGATCCTACGAGCAGTACTTC.

This clonotype was recorded at least ten times. The chain employs TRBV21-1 and TRBJ2-4; TRBD2 is the table's D call, not checked against the DNA. TRBV21-1 is an annotated pseudogene. The CDR3 runs 19 residues. The CDR3 DNA sequence: TGTGCCAGCAGGGCCGGGACTAGCGGGAGAGTTTACGCCAAAAACATTCAGTACTTC. This sequence encodes CASRAGTSGRVYAKNIQYF.

At least ten counts were recorded for this clonotype. The CDR3 DNA sequence: TGCGCCTCAAGGAGCGGGCGCGGCAACGAGCAGTACTTC. It translates to CASRSGRGNEQYF. The genes are TRBV5-1 and TRBJ2-7; tentative D call: TRBD2 (6 bases). The CDR3 is made up of 13 amino acids. Per germline, CDR1 SGHRS and CDR2 YFSETQ. Between the trimmed V and J ends, which lost 10 bases and 5 bases, there was a span of 19 bases.

The V gene is TRBV14, the J gene TRBJ1-1, with TRBD1 identical over 9 bases. The length of the CDR3 is 17 residues. J gave up 1 base and V 0 bases, and 6 bases lay outside the gene matches. CDR1 is SGHDN and CDR2 is FVKESK in the germline V gene. CDR3 sequence (DNA): TGTGCCAGCAGCCAAGACCGGTTGGGACAGGGGAACACTGAAGCTTTCTTT. Its protein product is CASSQDRLGQGNTEAFF.

V gene TRBV19 combines with J gene TRBJ2-7; no clear D. V was pared by 1 base and J by 2 bases, with 12 bases between. Germline CDR1 LNHDA, CDR2 SQIVND (reference sequence). The CDR3 spans 15 residues. CDR3 in amino acids: CASSIVVGRTYEQYF. The CDR3 region has the DNA TGTGCCAGTAGTATAGTGGTTGGACGGACCTACGAGCAGTACTTC.

As DNA, the CDR3 is TGTGCCAGCAGCGAGGGGGGGGAGCTGTTTTTT. Translated, it gives CASSEGGELFF. V gene TRBV9 combines with J gene TRBJ2-2, with D possibly matching TRBD1 (5 bases). V was cut by 3 bases and J by 8 bases, with 5 bases left in between. CDR1 is SGDLS, CDR2 YYNGEE, per germline. CDR3 size: 11 residues.

J is TRBJ2-7 and V is TRBV5-1; 11 nucleotides match TRBD1. With V trimmed by 4 bases and J by 4 bases, 7 bases remained unmatched. There are 15 residues in the CDR3. Germline lookup yields CDR1 SGHRS and CDR2 YFSETQ. This CDR3 is CASSRSGTGGYEQYF. The CDR3 nucleotides are TGCGCCAGCAGCCGGTCCGGGACAGGGGGTTACGAGCAGTACTTC.

Only one count was recorded for this clonotype. The chain has TRBV5-4 and TRBJ2-4, with TRBD1 identical over 7 bases. The CDR3 has 13 amino acids. V shed 0 bases, J shed 10 bases, and the junction held 4 bases outside the gene matches. Germline CDR1 and CDR2: SGHNT and YYREEE (reference sequence). This CDR3 is CASSLGDSPIQYF. The DNA for the CDR3 is TGTGCCAGCAGCTTGGGGGACAGTCCTATTCAGTACTTC.

This clonotype showed up just a few times. The rearrangement links TRBV5-1 to TRBJ2-7, with 12 bases fitting TRBD1. The CDR3 has 15 amino acids. Trimming at V came to 0 bases and at J to 7 bases, leaving 5 bases not matched to a gene. Germline V gene data show CDR1 as SGHRS and CDR2 as YFSETQ. CDR3 bases: TGCGCCAGCAGCTTGGAGGGACAGGGGGCAGGTGAGCAGTACTTC. This encodes CASSLEGQGAGEQYF.

This clonotype has more than one count but fewer than ten. The chain has TRBV7-6 and TRBJ2-2; D tentatively reads TRBD1 or TRBD2 (5 bases each). This CDR3 is 14 amino acids long. Per the germline V gene, CDR1 is SGHVS and CDR2 is FNYEAQ. Deletions cut 1 base from V and 7 bases from J, with 10 bases between. The CDR3 reads CASSLGGSNGELFF. DNA for the CDR3: TGTGCCAGCAGCTTAGGGGGGTCCAACGGGGAGCTGTTTTTT.

A few counts support this clonotype. V is TRBV7-9 and J is TRBJ2-1; D is unresolved. Germline lookup yields CDR1 SEHNR and CDR2 FQNEAQ (reference sequence). There are 12 residues in the CDR3. The V gene lost 3 bases and the J gene lost 9 bases, with 9 bases spanning the gap. In nucleotides, the CDR3 is TGTGCCAGCAGCTTTGCGGTAGGTGAGCAGTTCTTC. This codes for CASSFAVGEQFF.

This chain uses TRBV6-5 with TRBJ2-7; D is unclear. Germline V lookup: CDR1 MNHEY, CDR2 SVGAGI. The CDR3 extends over 14 amino acids. The V and J ends lost 5 bases and 4 bases respectively, with 15 bases between them. In DNA form, the CDR3 reads TGTGCCAGCAGTCCACCTCACACAAGATACGAGCAGTACTTC. Translated: CASSPPHTRYEQYF.

This clonotype showed up many times. V and J are TRBV12-3 or TRBV12-4 and TRBJ2-3; the D is unclear. V lost 5 bases to trimming and J lost 5 bases, with 17 bases between them. This CDR3 region has 15 residues. CDR3 loop: CASSPWAGSGDTQYF. As DNA, the CDR3 is TGTGCCAGCAGTCCTTGGGCCGGTTCTGGAGATACGCAGTATTTT.